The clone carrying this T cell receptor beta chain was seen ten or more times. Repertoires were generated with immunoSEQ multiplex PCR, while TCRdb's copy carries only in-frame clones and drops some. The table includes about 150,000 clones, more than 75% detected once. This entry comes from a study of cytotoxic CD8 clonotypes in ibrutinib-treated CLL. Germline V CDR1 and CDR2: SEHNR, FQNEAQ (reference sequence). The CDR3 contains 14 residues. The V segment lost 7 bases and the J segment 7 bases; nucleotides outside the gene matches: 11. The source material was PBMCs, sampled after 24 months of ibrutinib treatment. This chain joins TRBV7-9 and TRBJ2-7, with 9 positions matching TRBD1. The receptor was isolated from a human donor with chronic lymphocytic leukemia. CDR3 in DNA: TGTGCCAGCACGGCAACAGGGGGCGCGGATGAGCAGTACTTC. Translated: CASTATGGADEQYF.